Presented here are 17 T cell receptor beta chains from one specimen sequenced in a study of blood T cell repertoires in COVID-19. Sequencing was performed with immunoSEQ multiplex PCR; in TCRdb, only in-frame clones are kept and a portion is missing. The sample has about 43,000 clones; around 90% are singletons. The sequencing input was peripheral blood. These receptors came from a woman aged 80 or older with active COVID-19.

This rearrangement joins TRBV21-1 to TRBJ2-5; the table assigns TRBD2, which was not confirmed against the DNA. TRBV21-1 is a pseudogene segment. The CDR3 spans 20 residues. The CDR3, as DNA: TGTGCCAGCAGCAAAGGGGCTCTAGCGGGGGGGAATCACGCGGAAGAGACCCAGTACTTC. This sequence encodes CASSKGALAGGNHAEETQYF.

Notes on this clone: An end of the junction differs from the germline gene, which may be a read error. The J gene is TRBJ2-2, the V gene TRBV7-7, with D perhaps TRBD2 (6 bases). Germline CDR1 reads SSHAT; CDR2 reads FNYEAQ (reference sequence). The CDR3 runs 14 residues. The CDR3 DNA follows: TGTGCTAGCAGCCGGGAGCTCATGGCCGGGGAGCTGTTTTTT. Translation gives CASSRELMAGELFF.

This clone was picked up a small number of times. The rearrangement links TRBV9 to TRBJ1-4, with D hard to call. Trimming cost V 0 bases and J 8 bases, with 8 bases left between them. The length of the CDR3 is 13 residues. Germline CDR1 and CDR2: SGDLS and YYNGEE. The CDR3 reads CASSVGPGEKLFF. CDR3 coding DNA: TGTGCCAGCAGCGTAGGACCGGGAGAAAAACTGTTTTTT.

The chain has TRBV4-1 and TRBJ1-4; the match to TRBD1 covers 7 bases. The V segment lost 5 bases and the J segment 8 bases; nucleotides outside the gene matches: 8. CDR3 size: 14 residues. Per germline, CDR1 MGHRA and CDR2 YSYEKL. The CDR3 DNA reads TGCGCCAGCAGCTATACAGGGGACGGCGAAAAACTGTTTTTT. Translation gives CASSYTGDGEKLFF.

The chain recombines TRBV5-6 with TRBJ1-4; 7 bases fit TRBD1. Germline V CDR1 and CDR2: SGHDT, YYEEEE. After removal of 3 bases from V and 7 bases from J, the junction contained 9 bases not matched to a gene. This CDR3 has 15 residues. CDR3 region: CASSSIQGSGEKLFF. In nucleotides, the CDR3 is TGTGCCAGCAGCTCTATACAGGGGAGTGGTGAAAAACTGTTTTTT.

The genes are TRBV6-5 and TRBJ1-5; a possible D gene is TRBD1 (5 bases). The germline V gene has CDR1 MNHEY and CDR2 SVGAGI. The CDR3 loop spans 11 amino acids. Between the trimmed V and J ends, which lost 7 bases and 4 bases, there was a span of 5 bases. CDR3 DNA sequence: TGTGCCAGCAAGGGGAATCAGCCCCAGCATTTT. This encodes CASKGNQPQHF.

The CDR3 bases are TGTGCCAGCAGTTTAGCGACAGGTGGTCTGTTTTTT. Protein product: CASSLATGGLFF. V is TRBV28 and J is TRBJ1-4, with TRBD1 as a possible D gene (6 bases). The germline V and J ends were trimmed by 2 bases and 14 bases, with 12 bases remaining between them. The germline gives CDR1 MDHEN, CDR2 SYDVKM. CDR3 length: 12 residues.

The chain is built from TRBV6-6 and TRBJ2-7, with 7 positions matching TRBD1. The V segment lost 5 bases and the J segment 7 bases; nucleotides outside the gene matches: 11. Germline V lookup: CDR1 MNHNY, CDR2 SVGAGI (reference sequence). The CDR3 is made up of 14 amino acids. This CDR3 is CASSSRDRPGEQYF. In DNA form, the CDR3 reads TGTGCCAGCAGTAGTAGGGACAGACCTGGAGAGCAGTACTTC.

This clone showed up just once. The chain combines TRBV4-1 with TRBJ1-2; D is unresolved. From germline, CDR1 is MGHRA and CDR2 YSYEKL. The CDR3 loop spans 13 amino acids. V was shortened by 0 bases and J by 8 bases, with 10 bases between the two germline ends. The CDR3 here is CASSQDSRIGYTF. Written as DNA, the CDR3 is TGCGCCAGCAGCCAAGATTCGAGGATAGGCTACACCTTC.

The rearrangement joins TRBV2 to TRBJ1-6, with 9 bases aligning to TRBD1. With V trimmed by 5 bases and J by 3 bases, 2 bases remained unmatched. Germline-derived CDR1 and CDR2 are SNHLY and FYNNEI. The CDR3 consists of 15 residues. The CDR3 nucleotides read TGTGCCAGCAGTCGGGGACAGGGCTATAATTCACCCCTCCACTTT. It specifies CASSRGQGYNSPLHF.

CDR3 bases: TGCGCCAGCAGCTCGGTGAACACTGAAGCTTTCTTT. Translated: CASSSVNTEAFF. This chain connects TRBV5-1 to TRBJ1-1; D is ambiguous. Trimming took off 3 bases at V and 0 bases at J, with 3 bases between the two ends. CDR1 SGHRS and CDR2 YFSETQ come from the germline V gene. This CDR3 comprises 12 residues.

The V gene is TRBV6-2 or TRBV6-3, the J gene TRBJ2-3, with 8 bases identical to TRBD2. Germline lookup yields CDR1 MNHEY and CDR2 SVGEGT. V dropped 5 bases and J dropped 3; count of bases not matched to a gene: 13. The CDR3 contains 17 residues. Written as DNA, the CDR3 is TGTGCCAGCAGTACGGGGAGAATACTAGCGGTTACAGATACGCAGTATTTT. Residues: CASSTGRILAVTDTQYF.

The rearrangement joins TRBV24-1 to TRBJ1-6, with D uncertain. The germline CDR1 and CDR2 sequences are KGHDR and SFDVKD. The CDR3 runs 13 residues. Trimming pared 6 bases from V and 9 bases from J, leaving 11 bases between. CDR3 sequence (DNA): TGTGCCACCAGTCGAGGGTTTGGTTCACCCCTCCACTTT. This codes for CATSRGFGSPLHF.

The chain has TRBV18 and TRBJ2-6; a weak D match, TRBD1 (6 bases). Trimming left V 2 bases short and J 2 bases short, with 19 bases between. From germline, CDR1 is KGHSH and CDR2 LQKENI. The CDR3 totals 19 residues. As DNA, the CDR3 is TGTGCCAGCTCACCAAGAGGAACAGGGAATAGGGCTGGGGCCAACGTCCTGACTTTC. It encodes CASSPRGTGNRAGANVLTF.

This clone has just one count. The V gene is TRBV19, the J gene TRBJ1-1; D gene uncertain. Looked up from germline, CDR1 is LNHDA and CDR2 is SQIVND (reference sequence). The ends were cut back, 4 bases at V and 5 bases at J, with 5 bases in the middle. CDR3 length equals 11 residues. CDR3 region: CASSRGTEAFF. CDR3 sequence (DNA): TGTGCCAGTAGTAGAGGGACTGAAGCTTTCTTT.

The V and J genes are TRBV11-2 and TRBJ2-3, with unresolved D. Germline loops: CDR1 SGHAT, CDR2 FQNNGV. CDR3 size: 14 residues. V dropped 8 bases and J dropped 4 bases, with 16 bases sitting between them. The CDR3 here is CASRTSFIPDTQYF. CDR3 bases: TGTGCCAGCCGCACATCATTCATCCCAGATACGCAGTATTTT.

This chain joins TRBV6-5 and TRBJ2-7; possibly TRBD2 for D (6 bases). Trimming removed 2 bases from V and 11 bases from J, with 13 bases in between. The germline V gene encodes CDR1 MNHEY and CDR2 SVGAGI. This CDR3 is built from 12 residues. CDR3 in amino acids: CASSYVGGPEYF. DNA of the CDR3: TGTGCCAGCAGTTACGTCGGGGGACCGGAGTACTTC.